Shown below are 20 T cell receptor beta chains from a single sample sequenced in a study of cytotoxic CD8 clonotypes in ibrutinib-treated CLL. The assay was immunoSEQ multiplex PCR, and TCRdb's table has in-frame clones only and misses some. The sample lists about 140,000 clones, about 72% occurring once. The sequencing used PBMCs, collected after 12 months of ibrutinib treatment. The source is a human donor with chronic lymphocytic leukemia.

The chain combines TRBV28 with TRBJ2-3; either TRBD1 or TRBD2 may supply D (5 bases each). The CDR3 consists of 14 residues. Germline values: CDR1 MDHEN, CDR2 SYDVKM. V lost 3 bases and J lost 5, with 12 bases in between. Here the CDR3 reads CASSFYGAGDTQYF. In nucleotides, the CDR3 is TGTGCCAGCAGTTTCTACGGGGCGGGAGATACGCAGTATTTT.

The chain has TRBV30 and TRBJ1-6; 8 bases agree with TRBD1. Germline V gene lookup returns CDR1 GTSNPN and CDR2 SVGIG (reference sequence). After removal of 3 bases from V and 10 bases from J, the junction contained 8 bases not matched to a gene. CDR3 size: 14 residues. CDR3 protein: CAWSAGQGGSPLHF. For the CDR3, the DNA is TGTGCCTGGAGCGCTGGACAGGGAGGCTCACCCCTCCACTTT.

The chain joins TRBV7-9 to TRBJ2-3; unclear D gene. Trimming took 2 bases from V and 0 from J, leaving 12 bases between them. The germline CDR1 and CDR2 sequences are SEHNR and FQNEAQ (reference sequence). The CDR3 is made up of 16 amino acids. CDR3 sequence: CASSLFADPSTDTQYF. CDR3 nucleotides: TGTGCCAGCAGCTTATTCGCGGATCCTAGCACAGATACGCAGTATTTT.

The chain couples TRBV5-1 to TRBJ2-2; D gene uncertain. The CDR3 covers 16 residues. CDR1 SGHRS and CDR2 YFSETQ come from the germline V gene. Trimming pared 4 bases from V and 0 bases from J, leaving 13 bases between. DNA of the CDR3: TGCGCCAGCAGCCCGCGCGGAATCGCGAACACCGGGGAGCTGTTTTTT. It translates to CASSPRGIANTGELFF.

V and J are TRBV2 and TRBJ1-1; D perhaps matches TRBD1 (5 bases). CDR3 length: 14 amino acids. V gave up 2 bases and J gave up 4 bases, with 11 bases separating them. Germline values: CDR1 SNHLY, CDR2 FYNNEI. The CDR3 protein is CASSELTGGTEAFF. Here the CDR3 DNA reads TGTGCCAGCAGTGAATTGACGGGGGGCACTGAAGCTTTCTTT.

This clone has only one observation. The sample holds other DNA sequences that translate to the same CDR3. The rearrangement links TRBV27 to TRBJ2-1, with TRBD1 identical over 12 bases. Germline lookup yields CDR1 MNHEY and CDR2 SMNVEV (reference sequence). V gave up 2 bases and J gave up 6 bases; unmatched junction bases: 2. The CDR3 is 15 amino acids. CDR3 nucleotides: TGTGCCAGCAGTTTAGGGACAGGGGGCTTCAATGAGCAGTTCTTC. Encoded protein: CASSLGTGGFNEQFF.

This rearrangement joins TRBV4-3 to TRBJ2-7, with TRBD1 matching 8 bases. V dropped 1 base and J dropped 3; count of bases not matched to a gene: 5. The V gene's germline CDR1 is LGHNA and CDR2 YSLEER. The CDR3 extends over 15 amino acids. The CDR3 DNA is TGCGCCAGCAGCCAAGGGGCAGGGGGCTTCTACGAGCAGTACTTC. It yields the protein CASSQGAGGFYEQYF.

This clone was detected once. This chain links TRBV7-9 with TRBJ2-5; maybe TRBD2 (6 bases). This CDR3 contains 15 residues. V lost 3 bases, J lost 2 bases, and 13 bases lay in between. CDR1 and CDR2 from the germline V gene are SEHNR and FQNEAQ (reference sequence). This CDR3 is CASSFSLAEQETQYF. CDR3 in DNA: TGTGCCAGCAGCTTTTCACTAGCCGAGCAAGAGACCCAGTACTTC.

The rearrangement uses TRBV28 and TRBJ1-2; no reliable D call. The CDR3 contains 12 residues. Trimming removed 8 bases at V and 6 bases at J, with 13 bases between. Germline loops: CDR1 MDHEN, CDR2 SYDVKM. The CDR3 sequence is CASYLLFDGYTF. The DNA for the CDR3 is TGTGCCAGCTACCTCCTCTTTGATGGCTACACCTTC.

The chain carries TRBV27 and TRBJ2-7; tentatively, D is TRBD2 (6 bases). The V and J ends lost 2 bases and 3 bases respectively, with 14 bases between them. Germline V lookup: CDR1 MNHEY, CDR2 SMNVEV (reference sequence). There are 15 residues in the CDR3. The CDR3 protein is CASSLGAGSHYEQYF. The CDR3 DNA is TGTGCCAGCAGTTTAGGCGCCGGGAGCCACTACGAGCAGTACTTC.

This rearrangement joins TRBV4-2 to TRBJ2-7; 7 nucleotides agree with TRBD2. The length of the CDR3 is 15 residues. Germline CDR1 is LGHNA and CDR2 is YNFKEQ. The V gene end was trimmed by 0 bases and the J gene end by 4 bases; junction bases not matched to a gene: 6. Here the CDR3 DNA reads TGTGCCAGCAGCCAAGATTTCTGGGGGGGGTACGAGCAGTACTTC. Translating gives CASSQDFWGGYEQYF.

The chain employs TRBV9 and TRBJ2-1; 10 bases match TRBD2. After removal of 0 bases from V and 5 bases from J, the junction contained 5 bases not matched to a gene. The CDR3 loop spans 16 amino acids. CDR1 SGDLS and CDR2 YYNGEE come from the germline V gene. In DNA form, the CDR3 reads TGTGCCAGCAGCGTAGGATTTACTAGCGGGGACAATGAGCAGTTCTTC. Translation gives CASSVGFTSGDNEQFF.

V and J are TRBV2 and TRBJ2-1; 8 bases are shared with TRBD2. This CDR3 region has 14 residues. V shed 8 bases and J 0 bases; nucleotides not matched to a gene: 3. CDR1 SNHLY and CDR2 FYNNEI come from the germline V gene. CDR3: CASGSGSSYNEQFF. CDR3 DNA sequence: TGTGCCAGCGGAAGCGGGAGCTCCTACAATGAGCAGTTCTTC.

This clone appeared once. This chain connects TRBV7-9 to TRBJ2-3, with no clear D. V was pared by 3 bases and J by 0 bases, with 7 bases between. CDR1 is SEHNR, CDR2 FQNEAQ, per germline (reference sequence). The CDR3 is 14 amino acids. CDR3 residues: CASSFETSTDTQYF. CDR3 in DNA: TGTGCCAGCAGCTTCGAGACTAGCACAGATACGCAGTATTTT. Full variable domain (missing parts from reference TRBV7-9 and TRBJ2-3): DTGVSQNPRHKITKRGQNVTFRCDPISEHNRLYWYRQTLGQGPEFLTYFQNEAQLEKSRLLSDRFSAERPKGSFSTLEIQRTEQGDSAMYLCASSFETSTDTQYFGPGTRLTVL.

The rearrangement uses TRBV6-1 and TRBJ1-3; D unclear. The V end was cut by 2 bases, the J end by 2 bases, with 4 bases between. Germline CDR1 and CDR2: MNHNS and SASEGT. The CDR3 runs to 13 residues. As DNA, the CDR3 is TGTGCCAGCAGTGAATCGGCTGGAAACACCATATATTTT. Encoded protein: CASSESAGNTIYF.

The chain carries TRBV30 and TRBJ2-7, with TRBD1 matching over 11 bases. V trimming: 8 bases; J trimming: 0 bases; junction bases outside the gene matches: 9. CDR1 is GTSNPN and CDR2 is SVGIG in the germline V gene (reference sequence). CDR3 length: 15 residues. CDR3 sequence reads: CALRTGTGGSYEQYF. The CDR3 DNA reads TGTGCCCTCCGAACCGGGACAGGGGGCTCCTACGAGCAGTACTTC.

This clone was seen only once. The V gene is TRBV11-2, the J gene TRBJ2-1, with 7 bases fitting TRBD1. This CDR3 has 15 amino acids. Unmatched junction bases numbered 4, after V lost 5 bases and J lost 0 bases. CDR1 is SGHAT, CDR2 FQNNGV, per germline. The CDR3, as DNA: TGTGCCAGCAGCCGACAGGGCAGCTCCTACAATGAGCAGTTCTTC. It codes for CASSRQGSSYNEQFF.

This chain uses TRBV4-2 with TRBJ1-2; D ambiguous. CDR3 size: 13 residues. V lost 2 bases, J lost 6 bases, and 10 bases lay in between. From germline, CDR1 is LGHNA and CDR2 YNFKEQ. CDR3 protein: CASSQNSPNGYTF. CDR3 nucleotide sequence: TGTGCCAGCAGCCAAAACTCTCCTAATGGCTACACCTTC.

CDR3 residues: CASSTRRGGGETQYF. The DNA for the CDR3 is TGTGCCAGCAGTACCCGGCGGGGGGGTGGAGAGACCCAGTACTTC. This sequence joins TRBV6-5 and TRBJ2-5; 9 bases line up with TRBD2. Germline V lookup: CDR1 MNHEY, CDR2 SVGAGI. This CDR3 has 15 amino acids. V lost 5 bases to trimming and J lost 4 bases; unmatched junction nucleotides: 8.

This chain uses TRBV7-2 with TRBJ1-2; 8 nucleotides align to TRBD1. CDR3 size: 14 residues. Germline V gives CDR1 SGHTA, CDR2 FQGNSA. The V and J ends lost 2 bases and 6 bases, in that order; junction bases with no gene match: 5. The CDR3 loop is CASSLMSGGHGYTF. In DNA form, the CDR3 reads TGTGCCAGCAGCTTAATGTCAGGGGGCCATGGCTACACCTTC.